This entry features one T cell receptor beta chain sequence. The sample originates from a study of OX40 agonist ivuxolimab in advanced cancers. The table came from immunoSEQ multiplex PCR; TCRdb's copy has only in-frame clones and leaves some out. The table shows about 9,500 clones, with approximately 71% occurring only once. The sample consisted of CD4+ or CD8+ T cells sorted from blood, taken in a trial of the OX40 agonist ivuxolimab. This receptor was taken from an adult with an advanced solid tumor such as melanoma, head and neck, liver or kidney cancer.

CDR3 region: CASRRTGGELFF. DNA for the CDR3: TGTGCCAGCAGGAGGACCGGCGGGGAGCTGTTTTTT. The gene calls are TRBV27 and TRBJ2-2; D gene unclear. Germline CDR1 reads MNHEY; CDR2 reads SMNVEV (reference sequence). The V gene lost 6 bases and the J gene lost 7 bases, with 9 bases spanning the gap. The CDR3 totals 12 residues.